The 6 T cell receptor beta chains in this list originate from one sample, sequenced in a study of blood T cell repertoires in COVID-19. Sequenced by immunoSEQ multiplex PCR; TCRdb stores in-frame clones only, minus some. The sample has some 100,000 clones; just over 85% are singletons. Input material: PBMCs or T cells enriched from blood (not recorded which). The receptors shown here come from a woman between 45 and 65 years old who had recovered from COVID-19.

This sequence joins TRBV7-9 and TRBJ2-5; the D gene is possibly TRBD1 (5 bases). Germline assignment: CDR1 SEHNR and CDR2 FQNEAQ (reference sequence). Trimming took off 5 bases at V and 5 bases at J, with 15 bases between the two ends. The CDR3 covers 14 residues. CDR3 bases: TGTGCCAGCAGCAATTCAGGGTCCGGGGAGACCCAGTACTTC. It is translated as CASSNSGSGETQYF.

The CDR3 nucleotides read TGTGCCAGCAGCTTAGAGACACTTGGCTACACCTTC. Its protein is CASSLETLGYTF. The chain couples TRBV5-4 to TRBJ1-2; D gene uncertain. Germline values: CDR1 SGHNT, CDR2 YYREEE (reference sequence). The CDR3 is 12 amino acids. V gave up 2 bases and J gave up 7 bases, with 9 bases separating them.

This chain uses TRBV19 with TRBJ1-2; D uncertain. V lost 3 bases to trimming and J lost 7 bases, with 12 bases between them. The CDR3 totals 13 residues. CDR1 is LNHDA and CDR2 is SQIVND in the germline V gene (reference sequence). Here the CDR3 reads CASSIPGTTGYTF. CDR3 in DNA: TGTGCCAGTAGTATTCCGGGAACGACTGGCTACACCTTC. Supplemented by reference TRBV19 and TRBJ1-2, the full variable domain reads DGGITQSPKYLFRKEGQNVTLSCEQNLNHDAMYWYRQDPGQGLRLIYYSQIVNDFQKGDIAEGYSVSREKKESFPLTVTSAQKNPTAFYLCASSIPGTTGYTFGSGTRLTVV.

In this sample, this clone turned up once. The V gene is TRBV6-4, the J gene TRBJ1-1, with D perhaps TRBD1 (5 bases). Trimming took 4 bases from V and 3 from J, leaving 9 bases between them. CDR3 length: 13 residues. Per the germline V gene, CDR1 is MRHNA and CDR2 is SNTAGT. The CDR3 loop is CASSAGRHTEAFF. CDR3 nucleotides: TGTGCCAGCAGTGCAGGGCGGCACACTGAAGCTTTCTTT.

This chain joins TRBV5-4 and TRBJ1-1; D unclear. Trimming took off 0 bases at V and 8 bases at J, with 14 bases between the two ends. CDR1 and CDR2 (germline): SGHNT, YYREEE (reference sequence). The CDR3 is made up of 14 amino acids. This CDR3 is CASSLVGARMEAFF. The CDR3 DNA reads TGTGCCAGCAGCTTGGTAGGTGCCAGGATGGAAGCTTTCTTT.

This clone came up once. J is TRBJ2-7 and V is TRBV2; the D gene is possibly TRBD1 (5 bases). Germline CDR1 is SNHLY and CDR2 is FYNNEI. The ends were cut back, 4 bases at V and 6 bases at J, with 16 bases in the middle. This CDR3 has 14 residues. Written as DNA, the CDR3 is TGTGCCAGCAGTGCCGAACAGGCAGGAAGCGAGCAGTACTTC. Translated, it gives CASSAEQAGSEQYF.